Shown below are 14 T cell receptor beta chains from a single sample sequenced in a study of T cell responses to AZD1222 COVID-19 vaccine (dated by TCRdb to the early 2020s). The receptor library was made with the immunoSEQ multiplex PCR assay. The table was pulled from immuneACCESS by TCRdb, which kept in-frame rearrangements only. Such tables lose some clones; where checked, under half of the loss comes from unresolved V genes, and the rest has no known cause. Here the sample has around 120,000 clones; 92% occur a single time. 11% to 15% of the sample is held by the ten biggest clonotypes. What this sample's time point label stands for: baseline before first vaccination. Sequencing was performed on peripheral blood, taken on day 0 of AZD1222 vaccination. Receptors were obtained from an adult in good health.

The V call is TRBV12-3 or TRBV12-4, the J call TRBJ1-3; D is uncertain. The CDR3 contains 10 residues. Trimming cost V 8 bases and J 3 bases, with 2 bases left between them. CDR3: CASCGNTIYF. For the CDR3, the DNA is TGTGCCAGCTGTGGAAACACCATATATTTT.

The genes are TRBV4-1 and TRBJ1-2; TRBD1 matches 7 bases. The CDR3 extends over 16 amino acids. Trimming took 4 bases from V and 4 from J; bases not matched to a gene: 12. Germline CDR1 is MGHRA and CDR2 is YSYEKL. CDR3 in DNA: TGCGCCAGCAGCCGCGAAACAGGGGACCATTCCTATGGCTACACCTTC. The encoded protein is CASSRETGDHSYGYTF.

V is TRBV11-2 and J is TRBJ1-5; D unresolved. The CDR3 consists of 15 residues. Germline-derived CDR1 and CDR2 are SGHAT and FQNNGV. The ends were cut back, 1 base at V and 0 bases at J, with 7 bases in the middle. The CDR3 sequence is CASSLARDSNQPQHF. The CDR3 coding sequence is TGTGCCAGCAGCTTAGCGAGGGATAGCAATCAGCCCCAGCATTTT.

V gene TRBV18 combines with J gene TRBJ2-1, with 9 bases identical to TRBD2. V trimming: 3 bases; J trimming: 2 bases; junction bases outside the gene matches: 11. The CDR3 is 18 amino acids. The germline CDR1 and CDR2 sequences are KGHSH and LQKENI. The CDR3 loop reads CASSPLMQTSGPYNEQFF. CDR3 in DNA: TGTGCCAGCTCACCTCTCATGCAGACTAGCGGTCCCTACAATGAGCAGTTCTTC. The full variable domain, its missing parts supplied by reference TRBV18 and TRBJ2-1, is NAGVMQNPRHLVRRRGQEARLRCSPMKGHSHVYWYRQLPEEGLKFMVYLQKENIIDESGMPKERFSAEFPKEGPSILRIQQVVRGDSAAYFCASSPLMQTSGPYNEQFFGPGTRLTVL.

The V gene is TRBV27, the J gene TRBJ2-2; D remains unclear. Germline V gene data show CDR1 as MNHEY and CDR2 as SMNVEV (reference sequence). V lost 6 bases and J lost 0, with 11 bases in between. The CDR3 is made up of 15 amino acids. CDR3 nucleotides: TGTGCCAGCAGCTCGATACTTTCGAACACCGGGGAGCTGTTTTTT. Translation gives CASSSILSNTGELFF.

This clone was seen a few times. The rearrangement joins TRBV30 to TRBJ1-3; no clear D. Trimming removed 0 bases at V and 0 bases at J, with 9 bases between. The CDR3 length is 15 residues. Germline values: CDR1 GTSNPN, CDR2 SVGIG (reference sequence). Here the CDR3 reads CAWSVRPFSGNTIYF. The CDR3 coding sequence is TGTGCCTGGAGTGTACGCCCCTTCTCTGGAAACACCATATATTTT.

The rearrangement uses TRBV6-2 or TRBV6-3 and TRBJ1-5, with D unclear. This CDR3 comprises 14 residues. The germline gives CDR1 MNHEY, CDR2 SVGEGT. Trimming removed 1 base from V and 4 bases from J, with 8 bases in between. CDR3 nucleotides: TGTGCCAGCAGTTACTTGGCCCAAAATCAGCCCCAGCATTTT. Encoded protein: CASSYLAQNQPQHF.

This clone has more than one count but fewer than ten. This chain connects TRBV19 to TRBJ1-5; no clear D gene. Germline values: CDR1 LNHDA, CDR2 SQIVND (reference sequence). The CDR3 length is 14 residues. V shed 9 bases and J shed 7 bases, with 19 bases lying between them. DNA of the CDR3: TGTGCCAGCAGTTACACCGGTAAAGGGCAGCCCCAGCATTTT. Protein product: CASSYTGKGQPQHF.

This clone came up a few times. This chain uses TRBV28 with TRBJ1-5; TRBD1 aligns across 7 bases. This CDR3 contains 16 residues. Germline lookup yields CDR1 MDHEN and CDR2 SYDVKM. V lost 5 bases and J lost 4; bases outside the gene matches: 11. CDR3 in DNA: TGTGCCAGCAGTCCGCAATTGGGACAGAGGAATCAGCCCCAGCATTTT. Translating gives CASSPQLGQRNQPQHF.

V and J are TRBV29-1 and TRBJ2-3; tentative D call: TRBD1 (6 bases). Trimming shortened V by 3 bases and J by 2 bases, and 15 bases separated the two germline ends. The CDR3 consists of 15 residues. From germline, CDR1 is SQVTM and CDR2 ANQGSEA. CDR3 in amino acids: CSVDRTGPYTDTQYF. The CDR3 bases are TGCAGCGTTGACCGTACAGGGCCCTACACAGATACGCAGTATTTT.

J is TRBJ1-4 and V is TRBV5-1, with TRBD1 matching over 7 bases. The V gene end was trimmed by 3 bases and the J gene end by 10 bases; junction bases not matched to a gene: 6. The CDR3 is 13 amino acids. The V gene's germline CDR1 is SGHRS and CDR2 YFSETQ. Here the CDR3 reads CASSSQGLGKLFF. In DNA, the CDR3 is TGCGCCAGCAGCTCACAGGGGCTCGGAAAACTGTTTTTT. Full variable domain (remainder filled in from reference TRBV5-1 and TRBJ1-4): KAGVTQTPRYLIKTRGQQVTLSCSPISGHRSVSWYQQTPGQGLQFLFEYFSETQRNKGNFPGRFSGRQFSNSRSEMNVSTLELGDSALYLCASSSQGLGKLFFGSGTQLSVL.

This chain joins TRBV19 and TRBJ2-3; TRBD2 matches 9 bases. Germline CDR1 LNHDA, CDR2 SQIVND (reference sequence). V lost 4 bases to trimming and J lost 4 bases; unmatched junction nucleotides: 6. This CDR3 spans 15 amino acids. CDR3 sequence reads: CASSNLAGSADTQYF. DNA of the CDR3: TGTGCCAGTAGTAACCTAGCGGGATCCGCAGATACGCAGTATTTT.

CDR3 DNA: TGTGCCAGTGGGACAGGGAGTGGCTACACCTTC. It is translated as CASGTGSGYTF. This sequence joins TRBV19 and TRBJ1-2, with 9 bases that match TRBD1. The V gene end was trimmed by 8 bases and the J gene end by 7 bases; junction bases not matched to a gene: 2. This CDR3 is 11 amino acids long. Germline V lookup: CDR1 LNHDA, CDR2 SQIVND (reference sequence).

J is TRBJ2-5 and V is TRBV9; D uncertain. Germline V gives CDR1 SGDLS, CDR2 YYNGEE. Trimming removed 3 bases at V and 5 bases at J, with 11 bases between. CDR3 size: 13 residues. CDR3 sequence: CASSATGWETQYF. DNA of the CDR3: TGTGCCAGCAGCGCCACCGGCTGGGAGACCCAGTACTTC.